Each of the 28 T cell receptor beta chains below was sequenced from the same sample in a study of identical twins. Each CDR3 protein is one row after TCRdb ran MiXCR on the 5' RACE reads. The data contain roughly 250,000 distinct CDR3 sequences, approximately 7.9% of them singletons. The sample was also reused in another study, on yellow fever vaccine responses in identical twins.

The sample consisted of CD8+ T cells sorted from blood. The receptor set was obtained from a young woman in good health.

Many counts were recorded for this clonotype. The V and J genes are TRBV2 and TRBJ2-1, with a possible D match to TRBD1 (5 bases). The V end lost 8 bases, the J end lost 8 bases, and 19 bases lay between the germline ends. This CDR3 comprises 14 residues. The germline V gene encodes CDR1 SNHLY and CDR2 FYNNEI. This CDR3 is CASYDRQINHEQFF. The CDR3 region has the DNA TGTGCCAGCTACGACAGACAAATTAACCATGAGCAGTTCTTC.

This clonotype was seen a handful of times. The chain uses TRBV7-8 and TRBJ2-5; 8 bases fit TRBD2. Germline CDR1 and CDR2: SGHVS and FQNEAQ. V lost 2 bases and J lost 1; bases outside the gene matches: 3. The CDR3 runs 15 residues. The CDR3 nucleotides are TGTGCCAGCAGCTTAAGCGGGGGAGGCCAAGAGACCCAGTACTTC. It yields the protein CASSLSGGGQETQYF. Full variable domain (remainder filled in from reference TRBV7-8 and TRBJ2-5): GAGVSQSPRYKVAKRGQDVALRCDPISGHVSLFWYQQALGQGPEFLTYFQNEAQLDKSGLPSDRFFAERPEGSVSTLKIQRTQQEDSAVYLCASSLSGGGQETQYFGPGTRLLVL.

This chain connects TRBV5-4 to TRBJ2-2; perhaps TRBD1 as D (5 bases). Per germline, CDR1 SGHNT and CDR2 YYREEE (reference sequence). V gave up 4 bases and J gave up 0 bases, with 7 bases separating them. The CDR3 sequence is 14 residues long. This CDR3 reads CASSQGTNTGELFF. DNA of the CDR3: TGTGCCAGCAGCCAGGGCACGAACACCGGGGAGCTGTTTTTT. The variable domain in full, completed from reference TRBV5-4 and TRBJ2-2, reads ETGVTQSPTHLIKTRGQQVTLRCSSQSGHNTVSWYQQALGQGPQFIFQYYREEENGRGNFPPRFSGLQFPNYSSELNVNALELDDSALYLCASSQGTNTGELFFGEGSRLTVL.

This chain uses TRBV5-6 with TRBJ2-1; the match to TRBD2 covers 10 bases. Germline V gives CDR1 SGHDT, CDR2 YYEEEE. V lost 4 bases and J lost 14; bases outside the gene matches: 15. The CDR3 extends over 15 amino acids. CDR3 sequence: CASSLGLAGDPRKFF. The CDR3 nucleotides read TGTGCCAGCAGCCTGGGGCTAGCGGGGGACCCTCGAAAGTTCTTC.

This sequence joins TRBV14 and TRBJ2-7; 7 bases fit TRBD2. This CDR3 is 13 amino acids long. The trim removed 3 bases at V and 7 bases at J, leaving 6 bases unmatched. CDR1 is SGHDN, CDR2 FVKESK, per germline. Here the CDR3 reads CASSQRLADEQYF. CDR3 DNA: TGTGCCAGCAGCCAGAGGCTAGCGGATGAGCAGTACTTC.

The rearrangement uses TRBV7-9 and TRBJ1-4; no clear D gene. The CDR3 runs to 15 residues. V was clipped by 5 bases and J by 4 bases, with 14 bases between them. Germline values: CDR1 SEHNR, CDR2 FQNEAQ (reference sequence). The CDR3 coding sequence is TGTGCCAGCAGCCCCCTCGAGGCCTATAATGAAAAACTGTTTTTT. It yields the protein CASSPLEAYNEKLFF.

This clonotype came up many times. The CDR3 bases are TGCAGCGTCCCGGTACAATACAATGAGCAGTTCTTC. This encodes CSVPVQYNEQFF. This sequence joins TRBV29-1 and TRBJ2-1; D is ambiguous. Trimming cost V 6 bases and J 4 bases, with 10 bases left between them. The germline gives CDR1 SQVTM, CDR2 ANQGSEA. The CDR3 runs 12 residues.

There are many counts of this clonotype. This chain links TRBV7-9 with TRBJ2-1; D gene unclear. CDR1 is SEHNR, CDR2 FQNEAQ, per germline (reference sequence). The V and J ends lost 7 bases and 4 bases respectively, with 8 bases between them. The CDR3 runs 12 residues. As DNA, the CDR3 is TGTGCCAGCAACCCAAAATACAATGAGCAGTTCTTC. Encoded protein: CASNPKYNEQFF.

This clonotype was seen a few times. The chain has TRBV6-5 and TRBJ1-6; D may be TRBD1 (5 bases). V lost 2 bases to trimming and J lost 9 bases, with 14 bases between them. Germline V gene sequence: CDR1 MNHEY, CDR2 SVGAGI. CDR3 length: 15 amino acids. CDR3 DNA: TGTGCCAGCAGTTACGTAGAGGGGTCAGGTTCACCCCTCCACTTT. This translates into CASSYVEGSGSPLHF.

This clonotype showed up just a few times. The chain employs TRBV20-1 and TRBJ1-2; D call uncertain. The CDR3 extends over 11 amino acids. Germline CDR1 DFQATT, CDR2 SNEGSKA (reference sequence). Trimming stripped 7 bases from V and 7 bases from J, with 13 bases between. The CDR3 reads CSESVLGGYTF. The CDR3 nucleotides read TGCAGTGAGTCCGTATTGGGTGGCTACACCTTC.

The rearrangement joins TRBV2 to TRBJ2-5; D uncertain. Trimming removed 1 base from V and 4 bases from J, with 16 bases in between. This CDR3 spans 16 amino acids. The V gene's germline CDR1 is SNHLY and CDR2 FYNNEI. The CDR3 coding sequence is TGTGCCAGCAGTGAAGTGTATGGGGTTAACACAGAGACCCAGTACTTC. Its protein product is CASSEVYGVNTETQYF.

The rearrangement links TRBV5-1 to TRBJ2-5, with D perhaps given as TRBD1 or TRBD2 (5 bases each). Trimming left V 4 bases short and J 2 bases short, with 30 bases between. Per germline, CDR1 SGHRS and CDR2 YFSETQ. This CDR3 region has 20 residues. The CDR3 sequence: CASSTGTDIWAKGGQETQYF. Here the CDR3 DNA reads TGCGCCAGCAGCACCGGGACGGACATCTGGGCCAAAGGAGGACAAGAGACCCAGTACTTC.

This clonotype occurred many times. The V gene is TRBV20-1, the J gene TRBJ2-2, with 7 nucleotides matching TRBD2. The junction had 3 bases not matched to a gene; V was cut back by 7 bases and J by 7 bases. Germline CDR1 is DFQATT and CDR2 is SNEGSKA (reference sequence). This CDR3 contains 11 residues. Here the CDR3 DNA reads TGCAGTGGCCTAGCGGACGGGGAGCTGTTTTTT. Its translation is CSGLADGELFF.

The CDR3 region has the DNA TGTGCCAGCAGCGGACGGGCTTCTTCCGGGGAGCTGTTTTTT. Translating gives CASSGRASSGELFF. The gene calls are TRBV3-1 and TRBJ2-2, with no clear D. V was trimmed by 5 bases and J by 6 bases, leaving 13 bases between them. There are 14 residues in the CDR3. Germline V gene lookup returns CDR1 LGHDT and CDR2 YNNKEL (reference sequence).

The rearrangement joins TRBV4-1 to TRBJ2-1, with 8 bases identical to TRBD2. Per germline, CDR1 MGHRA and CDR2 YSYEKL. V gave up 5 bases and J gave up 4 bases; unmatched junction bases: 10. There are 16 residues in the CDR3. The CDR3 region is CASSARGSGMYNEQFF. The CDR3 DNA is TGCGCCAGCAGCGCCCGGGGTAGCGGGATGTACAATGAGCAGTTCTTC.

This clonotype was recorded at least ten times. J is TRBJ2-1 and V is TRBV7-7; the D call may be TRBD1 or TRBD2 (5 bases each). From germline, CDR1 is SSHAT and CDR2 FNYEAQ (reference sequence). The CDR3 length is 15 residues. V was clipped by 1 base and J by 7 bases, with 14 bases between them. The CDR3 here is CASSLEPGPDNEQFF. For the CDR3, the DNA is TGTGCCAGCAGCTTAGAACCGGGACCAGATAATGAGCAGTTCTTC.

This clonotype has ten or more counts. CDR3 DNA: TGCAGTGCTAGAGCAGTAGATACGCAGTATTTT. Its protein is CSARAVDTQYF. This chain connects TRBV20-1 to TRBJ2-3; D uncertain. This CDR3 comprises 11 residues. V lost 1 base and J lost 5, with 4 bases in between. Germline loops: CDR1 DFQATT, CDR2 SNEGSKA (reference sequence).

The chain has TRBV10-3 and TRBJ2-7, with D tentatively TRBD1 (6 bases). V lost 4 bases and J lost 2, with 9 bases in between. The CDR3 spans 13 residues. CDR1 ENHRY and CDR2 SYGVKD come from the germline V gene. CDR3: CAISGGHPYEQYF. CDR3 in DNA: TGTGCCATCAGTGGGGGACATCCCTACGAGCAGTACTTC.

This clonotype was observed a handful of times. The chain uses TRBV9 and TRBJ2-7, with D perhaps TRBD1 or TRBD2 (5 bases each). CDR3 size: 13 residues. CDR1 and CDR2 (germline): SGDLS, YYNGEE. V was trimmed by 6 bases and J by 7 bases, leaving 17 bases between them. The chain's CDR3 is CASNPSGTGEQYF. The CDR3, as DNA: TGTGCCAGCAACCCCTCGGGGACGGGGGAGCAGTACTTC.

This clonotype has only a few counts. The chain recombines TRBV4-2 with TRBJ2-1, with D perhaps matching TRBD2 (6 bases). Germline V gene data show CDR1 as LGHNA and CDR2 as YNFKEQ. This CDR3 has 15 residues. Deletions cut 0 bases from V and 3 bases from J, with 9 bases between. CDR3 coding DNA: TGTGCCAGCAGCCAAGAGCCGGGGGTCTACAATGAGCAGTTCTTC. The encoded protein is CASSQEPGVYNEQFF.

This clonotype was picked up a small number of times. The chain uses TRBV19 and TRBJ1-1; a possible D gene is TRBD1 (6 bases). CDR1 and CDR2 from the germline V gene are LNHDA and SQIVND (reference sequence). The germline V and J ends were trimmed by 6 bases and 7 bases, with 21 bases remaining between them. The CDR3 loop spans 15 amino acids. The CDR3 nucleotides read TGTGCCAGTAGCCGCCCCGGGACAACGAAAAATGAAGCTTTCTTT. Protein sequence: CASSRPGTTKNEAFF.

This clonotype was seen a few times. This chain joins TRBV3-1 and TRBJ2-3, with a possible D match to TRBD2 (5 bases). Trimming shortened V by 0 bases and J by 2 bases, and 15 bases separated the two germline ends. CDR1 and CDR2 from the germline V gene are LGHDT and YNNKEL (reference sequence). CDR3 length equals 17 residues. CDR3 in amino acids: CASSQDRGSEDTDTQYF. The CDR3 region has the DNA TGTGCCAGCAGCCAAGATAGAGGTAGCGAAGACACAGATACGCAGTATTTT.

CDR3 nucleotides: TGCAGTGCTAGAGATAAGAGGACTAGCGGGGCCGCTGAGCAGTTCTTC. This sequence encodes CSARDKRTSGAAEQFF. The chain joins TRBV20-1 to TRBJ2-1; 12 nucleotides align to TRBD2. The CDR3 sequence is 16 residues long. Trimming at V came to 0 bases and at J to 9 bases, leaving 9 bases not matched to a gene. Germline V gives CDR1 DFQATT, CDR2 SNEGSKA (reference sequence).

The table lists this clonotype with many counts. This chain uses TRBV3-1 with TRBJ2-5, with D possibly TRBD1 on 6 matching bases. This CDR3 has 14 amino acids. Trimming left V 6 bases short and J 1 base short, with 12 bases between. Germline-derived CDR1 and CDR2 are LGHDT and YNNKEL (reference sequence). The CDR3 bases are TGTGCCAGCAGAAAAACAGGGACCCAAGAGACCCAGTACTTC. As protein: CASRKTGTQETQYF.

This chain joins TRBV27 and TRBJ1-6; D is unresolved. The CDR3 spans 14 residues. CDR1 is MNHEY and CDR2 is SMNVEV in the germline V gene (reference sequence). V gave up 3 bases and J gave up 13 bases, with 16 bases separating them. Written as DNA, the CDR3 is TGTGCCAGCAGTTTGAACAGCCTTCTTCCCCCCCTCCACTTT. It yields the protein CASSLNSLLPPLHF.

This sequence joins TRBV7-9 and TRBJ1-2; D gene uncertain. Germline CDR1 SEHNR, CDR2 FQNEAQ (reference sequence). Trimming cost V 2 bases and J 4 bases, with 17 bases left between them. The CDR3 is made up of 16 amino acids. In DNA, the CDR3 is TGTGCCAGCAGCTTAACTAGTGGTCAGTTCAGCTATGGCTACACCTTC. Translation gives CASSLTSGQFSYGYTF.

The sample holds a few counts of this clonotype. J is TRBJ2-7 and V is TRBV13; TRBD1 aligns across 7 bases. The ends lost 5 bases at V and 1 base at J; junction bases unmatched: 8. Per the germline V gene, CDR1 is PRHDT and CDR2 is FYEKMQ (reference sequence). The CDR3 totals 15 residues. The CDR3 DNA reads as TGTGCCAGCAGCGGCCCGGGACAGCCTTCCTACGAGCAGTACTTC. This translates into CASSGPGQPSYEQYF.

This clonotype was counted at least ten times. This chain links TRBV7-9 with TRBJ2-3, with TRBD2 identical over 8 bases. The J segment lost 3 bases and the V segment lost 7 bases, leaving 9 bases of the junction unmatched. The CDR3 has 15 amino acids. The germline gives CDR1 SEHNR, CDR2 FQNEAQ (reference sequence). CDR3 loop: CASTFQAGATDTQYF. The CDR3 nucleotides are TGTGCCAGCACCTTCCAAGCGGGAGCGACAGATACGCAGTATTTT.